One and the same sample provided the 20 T cell receptor beta chains below, sequenced in a study of blood T cell repertoires in COVID-19. Clones were read by immunoSEQ multiplex PCR, and TCRdb kept only the in-frame ones, dropping some. Of 400,000 or so clones in the sample, around nine tenths were seen once. Source material: peripheral blood. These TCRs come from a human donor in a cohort sampled during active COVID-19.

The chain recombines TRBV21-1 with TRBJ1-1. TRBV21-1 is a pseudogene locus. This CDR3 has 19 amino acids. The DNA for the CDR3 is TGTGCCAGCAGCAAAGCGACCCTCAACAAGGGGGGGACGGGCACTGAAGCTTTCTTT. This codes for CASSKATLNKGGTGTEAFF.

This rearrangement joins TRBV5-1 to TRBJ1-2, with TRBD1 matching 10 bases. CDR1 and CDR2 (germline): SGHRS, YFSETQ. This CDR3 contains 15 residues. Trimming at V came to 2 bases and at J to 6 bases, leaving 7 bases not matched to a gene. CDR3 sequence: CASSFTGTGANGYTF. CDR3 bases: TGCGCCAGCAGCTTTACCGGGACAGGGGCGAATGGCTACACCTTC.

This rearrangement joins TRBV2 to TRBJ1-4; 9 nucleotides align to TRBD1. The CDR3 totals 14 residues. V lost 8 bases to trimming and J lost 3 bases; unmatched junction nucleotides: 4. From germline, CDR1 is SNHLY and CDR2 FYNNEI. For the CDR3, the DNA is TGTGCCAGCGAGGGGACAGGGCCTAATGAAAAACTGTTTTTT. Protein product: CASEGTGPNEKLFF.

J is TRBJ1-2 and V is TRBV7-9, with D possibly being TRBD1 (6 bases). The CDR3 is 14 amino acids. Trimming removed 1 base at V and 6 bases at J, with 12 bases between. Germline V CDR1 and CDR2: SEHNR, FQNEAQ (reference sequence). In DNA, the CDR3 is TGTGCCAGCAGCTTAGACGGACAGCCCAATGGCTACACCTTC. Its protein is CASSLDGQPNGYTF.

The rearrangement links TRBV29-1 to TRBJ2-7; 10 bases agree with TRBD2. Germline CDR1 and CDR2: SQVTM and ANQGSEA. V lost 6 bases and J lost 0; bases outside the gene matches: 8. The CDR3 extends over 15 amino acids. The CDR3 DNA follows: TGCAGCGTGGGGCCCCGACTAGCGGGCTCCTACGAGCAGTACTTC. Residues: CSVGPRLAGSYEQYF.

V is TRBV2 and J is TRBJ2-7; weak D call: TRBD1 (6 bases). This CDR3 comprises 13 residues. Trimming cost V 4 bases and J 3 bases, with 10 bases left between them. In germline, CDR1 is SNHLY, CDR2 FYNNEI. The CDR3 bases are TGTGCCAGCAGTGTTGAACAGGGCTACGAGCAGTACTTC. Amino acids: CASSVEQGYEQYF. Drawing the rest from reference TRBV2 and TRBJ2-7, the complete variable domain is EPEVTQTPSHQVTQMGQEVILRCVPISNHLYFYWYRQILGQKVEFLVSFYNNEISEKSEIFDDQFSVERPDGSNFTLKIRSTKLEDSAMYFCASSVEQGYEQYFGPGTRLTVT.

V usage is TRBV7-8 and J usage is TRBJ2-3, with 8 bases identical to TRBD2. Germline-derived CDR1 and CDR2 are SGHVS and FQNEAQ. This CDR3 has 15 amino acids. V gave up 0 bases and J gave up 8 bases; unmatched junction bases: 7. The CDR3 loop is CASSLAISGSGTQYF. The CDR3 DNA reads TGTGCCAGCAGCTTAGCTATAAGCGGGAGTGGTACGCAGTATTTT.

The chain couples TRBV19 to TRBJ1-2; the match to TRBD1 covers 7 bases. In germline, CDR1 is LNHDA, CDR2 SQIVND (reference sequence). This CDR3 region has 13 residues. V dropped 5 bases and J dropped 4; count of bases not matched to a gene: 4. CDR3 sequence: CASSWDRSYGYTF. The CDR3 DNA is TGTGCCAGTAGTTGGGACAGATCCTATGGCTACACCTTC.

This chain joins TRBV19 and TRBJ2-7; D not certain. CDR1 and CDR2 (germline): LNHDA, SQIVND (reference sequence). V gave up 0 bases and J gave up 6 bases, with 12 bases separating them. The CDR3 spans 14 residues. The CDR3: CASSIDERSPEQYF. The CDR3, as DNA: TGTGCCAGTAGTATAGACGAACGGTCCCCCGAGCAGTACTTC.

This clone was detected once. J is TRBJ2-7 and V is TRBV7-9; a possible D gene is TRBD1 (6 bases). The V and J ends lost 7 bases and 7 bases respectively, with 17 bases between them. This CDR3 is built from 13 residues. Germline lookup yields CDR1 SEHNR and CDR2 FQNEAQ (reference sequence). The CDR3 DNA follows: TGTGCCAGCAAGGACAGTGGGGCTGGAGAGCAGTACTTC. This gives the protein CASKDSGAGEQYF.

This chain uses TRBV6-5 with TRBJ1-1; D possibly corresponds to TRBD1 (6 bases). V shed 7 bases and J shed 10 bases, with 22 bases lying between them. This CDR3 is built from 14 residues. Looked up from germline, CDR1 is MNHEY and CDR2 is SVGAGI. The CDR3 loop is CASTPTNRERGAFF. For the CDR3, the DNA is TGTGCCAGCACCCCGACCAACAGGGAGCGGGGAGCTTTCTTT.

The V and J genes are TRBV5-6 and TRBJ2-7; no firm D call. The CDR3 spans 16 residues. V lost 0 bases to trimming and J lost 4 bases, with 17 bases between them. CDR1 and CDR2 from the germline V gene are SGHDT and YYEEEE. The CDR3 sequence is CASSLAAGLMIYEQYF. CDR3 DNA sequence: TGTGCCAGCAGCTTGGCGGCAGGTCTTATGATTTACGAGCAGTACTTC.

The V and J genes are TRBV10-3 and TRBJ2-2; D might be TRBD1 (5 bases). The CDR3 extends over 13 amino acids. In germline, CDR1 is ENHRY, CDR2 SYGVKD. Trimming removed 11 bases at V and 5 bases at J, with 15 bases between. Here the CDR3 reads CAARGLETGELFF. The CDR3 DNA is TGTGCCGCAAGGGGTTTAGAGACCGGGGAGCTGTTTTTT.

J is TRBJ2-1 and V is TRBV2, with 10 bases matching TRBD2. The V gene's germline CDR1 is SNHLY and CDR2 FYNNEI. There are 13 residues in the CDR3. V trimming: 6 bases; J trimming: 7 bases; junction bases outside the gene matches: 3. The CDR3 region has the DNA TGTGCCAGCAGAAGCGGGGGGGGGAATGAGCAGTTCTTC. Translation: CASRSGGGNEQFF.

This clone was seen a handful of times. The J gene is TRBJ2-1, the V gene TRBV12-3 or TRBV12-4, with a weak D call TRBD1 (6 bases). V lost 9 bases and J 7 bases, leaving 16 bases between the germline ends. The CDR3 loop spans 13 amino acids. CDR3: CASGGRRRNEQFF. The DNA for the CDR3 is TGTGCCAGTGGGGGCCGGAGGAGGAATGAGCAGTTCTTC.

The chain is built from TRBV9 and TRBJ1-3; no reliable D call. Germline CDR1 is SGDLS and CDR2 is YYNGEE. The V gene lost 4 bases and the J gene lost 3 bases, with 14 bases spanning the gap. The CDR3 totals 15 residues. CDR3 protein: CASSPFVTGGNTIYF. CDR3 sequence (DNA): TGTGCCAGCAGCCCCTTTGTCACTGGTGGAAACACCATATATTTT.

In its sample, this clone was seen a few times. The V and J genes are TRBV3-1 (or the pseudogene TRBV3-2) and TRBJ2-3; 10 bases map to TRBD2. Germline V gives CDR1 LGHDT, CDR2 YNNKEL (reference sequence). V was clipped by 5 bases and J by 4 bases; unmatched bases: 12. CDR3 length equals 17 residues. The CDR3 here is CASSSGASGSFADTQYF. The CDR3 DNA reads TGTGCCAGCAGCTCGGGAGCTAGCGGGAGCTTTGCAGATACGCAGTATTTT.

This clone came up once. At one of its ends the junction is not consistent with the germline gene, which may arise from a read error. This chain connects TRBV7-7 to TRBJ2-1, with a possible D match to TRBD2 (6 bases). This CDR3 contains 15 residues. In germline, CDR1 is SSHAT, CDR2 FNYEAQ (reference sequence). CDR3 region: CASSPPGVTYNEQFF. In nucleotides, the CDR3 is TGTGCTAGCAGTCCCCCGGGGGTAACCTACAATGAGCAGTTCTTC.

The J gene is TRBJ2-3, the V gene TRBV5-4, with 7 bases aligning to TRBD2. Looked up from germline, CDR1 is SGHNT and CDR2 is YYREEE (reference sequence). Trimming removed 0 bases from V and 2 bases from J; junction bases left unmatched: 3. The length of the CDR3 is 15 residues. The CDR3 DNA is TGTGCCAGCAGCTTGGAGGCGGGGGTCACAGATACGCAGTATTTT. Its protein is CASSLEAGVTDTQYF. Looking up the rest from reference TRBV5-4 and TRBJ2-3 gives the full variable domain: ETGVTQSPTHLIKTRGQQVTLRCSSQSGHNTVSWYQQALGQGPQFIFQYYREEENGRGNFPPRFSGLQFPNYSSELNVNALELDDSALYLCASSLEAGVTDTQYFGPGTRLTVL.

V gene TRBV24-1 combines with J gene TRBJ2-5; 7 bases are a match to TRBD2. Per germline, CDR1 KGHDR and CDR2 SFDVKD. J gave up 0 bases and V 4 bases, and 7 bases lay outside the gene matches. The CDR3 has 16 amino acids. The CDR3 sequence is CATSELGLGDQETQYF. DNA of the CDR3: TGTGCCACCAGTGAACTCGGACTAGGGGACCAAGAGACCCAGTACTTC.